These 15 T cell receptor beta chains share one sample of origin, sequenced in a study of blood T cell repertoires in COVID-19. Generated by immunoSEQ multiplex PCR, the TCRdb table keeps only in-frame clones and is missing some. The table records 60,000 or so clones, 70% to 85% of them present only once. Input material: peripheral blood. The receptors here all came from a man aged 60 to 69 with acute or convalescent COVID-19.

The J gene is TRBJ1-6, the V gene TRBV18; 10 bases map to TRBD1. Looked up from germline, CDR1 is KGHSH and CDR2 is LQKENI. This CDR3 is built from 14 residues. V shed 6 bases and J 7 bases; nucleotides not matched to a gene: 3. This chain's CDR3 is CASSGDRGNSPLHF. DNA of the CDR3: TGTGCCAGCTCGGGGGACAGGGGAAATTCACCCCTCCACTTT. Using reference TRBV18 and TRBJ1-6 for the parts outside the CDR3, the full variable domain is NAGVMQNPRHLVRRRGQEARLRCSPMKGHSHVYWYRQLPEEGLKFMVYLQKENIIDESGMPKERFSAEFPKEGPSILRIQQVVRGDSAAYFCASSGDRGNSPLHFGNGTRLTVT.

The chain links TRBV6-4 to TRBJ1-2, with 8 bases matching TRBD1. The V gene's germline CDR1 is MRHNA and CDR2 SNTAGT. CDR3 length: 14 residues. V lost 6 bases and J lost 6; bases outside the gene matches: 9. For the CDR3, the DNA is TGTGCCAGCAGACATACAGGGGGGAAGGATGGCTACACCTTC. The encoded protein is CASRHTGGKDGYTF.

The V call is TRBV6-5, the J call TRBJ1-1; no firm D call. The length of the CDR3 is 14 residues. Germline V CDR1 and CDR2: MNHEY, SVGAGI. Trimming took 6 bases from V and 0 from J, leaving 11 bases between them. The CDR3 nucleotides are TGTGCCAGCAGGTTTCGGGATTTGAACACTGAAGCTTTCTTT. Its translation is CASRFRDLNTEAFF.

The chain uses TRBV29-1 and TRBJ1-5; 7 nucleotides match TRBD1. V lost 7 bases to trimming and J lost 5 bases; unmatched junction nucleotides: 5. The CDR3 totals 12 residues. Germline V lookup: CDR1 SQVTM, CDR2 ANQGSEA. The DNA for the CDR3 is TGCAGCGCCAGACAGGGAGATCAGCCCCAGCATTTT. It yields the protein CSARQGDQPQHF.

The DNA for the CDR3 is TGTGCCTGGAGTGTACGGGCAGATACGCAGTATTTT. Amino acids: CAWSVRADTQYF. This chain connects TRBV30 to TRBJ2-3; D is unclear. CDR3 length: 12 amino acids. V lost 0 bases to trimming and J lost 4 bases, with 5 bases between them. Looked up from germline, CDR1 is GTSNPN and CDR2 is SVGIG (reference sequence).

The J gene is TRBJ2-3, the V gene TRBV6-4; tentative D call: TRBD2 (6 bases). CDR3 length equals 16 residues. Germline loops: CDR1 MRHNA, CDR2 SNTAGT. The V gene lost 0 bases and the J gene lost 0 bases, with 10 bases spanning the gap. The CDR3 protein is CASSDSPSASTDTQYF. The DNA of the CDR3 is TGTGCCAGCAGTGACTCACCTAGCGCGAGCACAGATACGCAGTATTTT.

Comment on this clone: The identical CDR3 is also encoded by other nucleotide sequences in the sample. V is TRBV5-1 and J is TRBJ1-1, with D uncertain. The CDR3 covers 13 residues. The germline gives CDR1 SGHRS, CDR2 YFSETQ. With 2 bases removed from V and 1 base from J, the gap between germline ends came to 6 bases. This CDR3 reads CASSLQPNTEAFF. In nucleotides, the CDR3 is TGCGCCAGCAGCTTACAGCCGAACACTGAAGCTTTCTTT.

The CDR3 nucleotides read TGTGCCAGCGAGTCTGGGGGGGAATCGGTGCGGTACACCTTC. It codes for CASESGGESVRYTF. The chain carries TRBV28 and TRBJ1-2; possibly TRBD1 for D (5 bases). The V end was cut by 8 bases, the J end by 11 bases, with 24 bases between. The CDR3 is 14 residues long. Germline V gene sequence: CDR1 MDHEN, CDR2 SYDVKM.

This clone was detected a few times. The chain links TRBV7-2 to TRBJ1-5, with D unresolved. Looked up from germline, CDR1 is SGHTA and CDR2 is FQGNSA. V gave up 0 bases and J gave up 4 bases, with 4 bases separating them. The CDR3 spans 13 residues. CDR3 in amino acids: CASSLASNQPQHF. The CDR3 coding sequence is TGTGCCAGCAGCTTAGCCTCGAATCAGCCCCAGCATTTT.

V usage is TRBV5-1 and J usage is TRBJ2-5, with a tentative D call TRBD1 (6 bases). The CDR3 sequence is 15 residues long. In germline, CDR1 is SGHRS, CDR2 YFSETQ. Between the trimmed V and J ends, which lost 1 base and 5 bases, there was a span of 15 bases. The CDR3 DNA reads as TGCGCCAGCAGCTTGAGGGACACCCCAGGCGAGACCCAGTACTTC. Its protein product is CASSLRDTPGETQYF.

The gene calls are TRBV19 and TRBJ1-6; a weak D match, TRBD1 (6 bases). V gave up 3 bases and J gave up 2 bases, with 8 bases separating them. Germline CDR1 reads LNHDA; CDR2 reads SQIVND (reference sequence). The CDR3 length is 15 residues. In DNA form, the CDR3 reads TGTGCCAGTAGTATTGAGGGGGCCTATAATTCACCCCTCCACTTT. It is translated as CASSIEGAYNSPLHF.

The chain joins TRBV9 to TRBJ1-2; perhaps TRBD1 as D (5 bases). CDR1 is SGDLS and CDR2 is YYNGEE in the germline V gene. The CDR3 loop spans 15 amino acids. V was cut by 5 bases and J by 6 bases, with 20 bases left in between. The CDR3 coding sequence is TGTGCCAGCAGGACGACCCTTGGGGGGGAGAATGGCTACACCTTC. Protein: CASRTTLGGENGYTF.

The chain employs TRBV6-5 and TRBJ2-7; D gene ambiguous. CDR3 length equals 13 residues. CDR1 is MNHEY and CDR2 is SVGAGI in the germline V gene. The CDR3 spells CATAGSDPAEQYF. The CDR3 DNA reads TGTGCGACTGCCGGTAGTGACCCGGCCGAGCAGTACTTC.

V is TRBV7-3 and J is TRBJ2-3, with D possibly TRBD2 on 7 matching bases. Germline V gene lookup returns CDR1 SGHTA and CDR2 FQGTGA. Trimming took 2 bases from V and 5 from J, leaving 14 bases between them. This CDR3 has 15 amino acids. The CDR3 nucleotides read TGTGCCAGCAGCTTATTGGCTAGGGGGGGAGATACGCAGTATTTT. As protein: CASSLLARGGDTQYF.

V usage is TRBV5-4 and J usage is TRBJ2-2; 7 nucleotides align to TRBD2. This CDR3 has 15 amino acids. After removal of 0 bases from V and 5 bases from J, the junction contained 4 bases not matched to a gene. Germline V gives CDR1 SGHNT, CDR2 YYREEE (reference sequence). The DNA for the CDR3 is TGTGCCAGCAGCTTGGGACTAGCTGAGACCGGGGAGCTGTTTTTT. As protein: CASSLGLAETGELFF.